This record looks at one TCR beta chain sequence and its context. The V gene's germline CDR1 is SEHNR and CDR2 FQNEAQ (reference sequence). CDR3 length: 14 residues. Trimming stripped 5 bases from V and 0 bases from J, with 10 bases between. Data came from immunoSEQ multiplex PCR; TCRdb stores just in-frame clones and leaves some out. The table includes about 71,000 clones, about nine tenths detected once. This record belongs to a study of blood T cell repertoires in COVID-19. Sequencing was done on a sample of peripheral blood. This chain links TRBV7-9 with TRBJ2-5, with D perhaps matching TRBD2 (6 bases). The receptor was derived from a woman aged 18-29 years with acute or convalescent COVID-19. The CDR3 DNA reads TGTGCCAGCAGCCCGGGGGTGTACCAAGAGACCCAGTACTTC. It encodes CASSPGVYQETQYF.